This TCR beta chain is drawn from a study of T cell repertoires in cytomegalovirus infection. TCRdb used MiXCR to reprocess the reads, holding one entry per CDR3 protein. This table has approximately 240,000 distinct CDR3 sequences, over 9% appearing once. This sequence originates from a human donor in good health (CMV status not recorded). Some clones in this sample may be carry-over from other donors' samples. Input material: PBMCs.

The CDR3 region is CATSGLQGYNEQFF. The CDR3 DNA sequence: TGTGCCACCAGTGGCCTACAGGGCTACAATGAGCAGTTCTTC. This rearrangement joins TRBV24-1 to TRBJ2-1; D is possibly TRBD1 (6 bases). The CDR3 contains 14 residues. The germline V gene encodes CDR1 KGHDR and CDR2 SFDVKD. Trimming pared 5 bases from V and 3 bases from J, leaving 10 bases between.